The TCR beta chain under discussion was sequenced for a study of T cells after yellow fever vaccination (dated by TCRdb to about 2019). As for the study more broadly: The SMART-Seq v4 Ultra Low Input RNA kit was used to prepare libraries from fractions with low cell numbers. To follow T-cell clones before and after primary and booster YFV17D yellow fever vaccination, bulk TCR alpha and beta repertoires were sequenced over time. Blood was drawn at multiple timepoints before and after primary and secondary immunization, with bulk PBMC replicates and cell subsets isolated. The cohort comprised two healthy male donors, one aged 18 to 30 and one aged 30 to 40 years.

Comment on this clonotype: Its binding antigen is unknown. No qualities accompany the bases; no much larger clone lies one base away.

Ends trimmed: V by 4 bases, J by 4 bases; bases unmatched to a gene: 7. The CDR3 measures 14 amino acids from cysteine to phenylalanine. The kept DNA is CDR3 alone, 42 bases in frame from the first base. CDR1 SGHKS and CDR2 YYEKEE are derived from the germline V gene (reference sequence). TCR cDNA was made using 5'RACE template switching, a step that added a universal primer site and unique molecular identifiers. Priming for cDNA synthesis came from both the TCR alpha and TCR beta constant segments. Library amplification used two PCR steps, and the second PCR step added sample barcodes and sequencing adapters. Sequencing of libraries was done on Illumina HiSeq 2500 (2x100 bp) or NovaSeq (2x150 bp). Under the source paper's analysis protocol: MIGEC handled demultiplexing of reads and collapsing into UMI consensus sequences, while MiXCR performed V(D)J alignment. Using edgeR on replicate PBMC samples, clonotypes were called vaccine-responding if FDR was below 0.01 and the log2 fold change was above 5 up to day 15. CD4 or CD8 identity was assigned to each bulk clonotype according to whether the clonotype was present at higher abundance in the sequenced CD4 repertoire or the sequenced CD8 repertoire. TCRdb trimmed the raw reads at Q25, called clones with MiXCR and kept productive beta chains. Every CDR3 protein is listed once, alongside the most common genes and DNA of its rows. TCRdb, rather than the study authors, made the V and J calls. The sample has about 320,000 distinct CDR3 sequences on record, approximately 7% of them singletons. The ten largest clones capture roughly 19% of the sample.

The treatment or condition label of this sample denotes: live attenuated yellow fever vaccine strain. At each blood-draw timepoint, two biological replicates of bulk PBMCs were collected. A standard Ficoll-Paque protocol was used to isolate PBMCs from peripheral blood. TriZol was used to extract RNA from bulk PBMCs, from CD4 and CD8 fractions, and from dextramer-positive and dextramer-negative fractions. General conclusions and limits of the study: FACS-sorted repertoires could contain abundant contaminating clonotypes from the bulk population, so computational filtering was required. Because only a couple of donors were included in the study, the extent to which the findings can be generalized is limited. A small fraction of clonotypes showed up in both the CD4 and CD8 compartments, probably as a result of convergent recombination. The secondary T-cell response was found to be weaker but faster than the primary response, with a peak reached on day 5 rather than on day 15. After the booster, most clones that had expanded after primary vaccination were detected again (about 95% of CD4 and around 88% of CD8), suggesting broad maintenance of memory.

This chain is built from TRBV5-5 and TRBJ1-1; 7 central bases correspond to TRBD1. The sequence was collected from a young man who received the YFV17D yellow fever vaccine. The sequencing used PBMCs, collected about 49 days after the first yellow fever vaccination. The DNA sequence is TGTGCCAGCAGCCTGATCAGGGGGGGCACTGAAGCTTTCTTT. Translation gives CASSLIRGGTEAFF.